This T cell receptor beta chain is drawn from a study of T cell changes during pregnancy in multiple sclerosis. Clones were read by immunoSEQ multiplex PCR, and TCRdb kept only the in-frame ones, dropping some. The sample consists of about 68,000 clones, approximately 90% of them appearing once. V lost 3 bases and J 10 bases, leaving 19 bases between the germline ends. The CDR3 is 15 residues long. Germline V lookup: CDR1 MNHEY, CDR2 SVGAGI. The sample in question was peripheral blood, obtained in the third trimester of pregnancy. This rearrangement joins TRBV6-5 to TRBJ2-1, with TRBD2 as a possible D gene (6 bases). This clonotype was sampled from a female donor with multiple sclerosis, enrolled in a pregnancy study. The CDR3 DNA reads TGTGCCAGCAGTTATATAGCGGACTATGTAGGGGAGCAGTTCTTC. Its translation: CASSYIADYVGEQFF.